This T cell receptor beta chain was recovered during a study of blood T cell repertoires in COVID-19. Across the whole study: The origin of the acute and convalescent COVID-19 samples was the United States, Italy and Spain.

Original methodology: Reference gene primers were amplified, and this amplification served to estimate nucleated cell counts. Profiled with immunoSEQ multiplex PCR; TCRdb holds only in-frame clones, not every one. V, J and clone size derive from that table, while D and trimming were established from the DNA sequence. The profile shows around 440,000 clones, 70% to 90% of them singletons. Trimming cost V 5 bases and J 9 bases, with 14 bases left between them. This CDR3 contains 13 residues. Germline V gene lookup returns CDR1 SEHNR and CDR2 FQNEAQ (reference sequence). The V gene is TRBV7-9, the J gene TRBJ1-5; TRBD1 is a possible D gene (5 bases). The sequence came from a woman aged 45-59 years with COVID-19, enrolled during active disease. Material for sequencing was peripheral blood. CDR3 region: CASSRDGGGPQHF. For the CDR3, the DNA is TGTGCCAGCAGCCGAGACGGGGGTGGGCCCCAGCATTTT.